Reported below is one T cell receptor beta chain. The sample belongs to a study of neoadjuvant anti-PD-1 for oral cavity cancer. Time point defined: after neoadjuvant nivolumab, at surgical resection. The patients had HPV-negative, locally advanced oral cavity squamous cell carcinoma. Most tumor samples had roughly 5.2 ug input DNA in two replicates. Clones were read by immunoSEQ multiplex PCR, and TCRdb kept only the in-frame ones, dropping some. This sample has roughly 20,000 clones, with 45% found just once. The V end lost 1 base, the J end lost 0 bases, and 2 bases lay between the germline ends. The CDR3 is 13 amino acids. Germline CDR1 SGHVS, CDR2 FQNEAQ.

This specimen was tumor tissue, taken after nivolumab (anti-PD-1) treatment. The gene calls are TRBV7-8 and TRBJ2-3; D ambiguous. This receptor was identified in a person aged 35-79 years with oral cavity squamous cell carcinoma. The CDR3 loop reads CASSLGSTDTQYF. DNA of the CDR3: TGTGCCAGCAGCTTAGGAAGCACAGATACGCAGTATTTT.